The 31 T cell receptor beta chains presented below share a single source sample, sequenced in a study of cytomegalovirus exposure and HLA in healthy donors. It was with 60 Vbeta and 13 Jbeta primers that the PCR ran. Data came from immunoSEQ multiplex PCR; TCRdb stores just in-frame clones and leaves some out. This sample carries about 200,000 clones, roughly 77% of them seen once, and the ten largest clones take approximately 0.39%. Source material: PBMCs. All receptors come from a male donor in good health and CMV-seropositive.

The CDR3 sequence is CASSFTGTETQYF. In DNA, the CDR3 is TGTGCCAGCAGCTTTACAGGGACGGAGACCCAGTACTTC. This chain links TRBV7-7 with TRBJ2-5; possible D gene TRBD1, 6 bases. There are 13 residues in the CDR3. Trimming stripped 3 bases from V and 5 bases from J, with 10 bases between. Germline CDR1 SSHAT, CDR2 FNYEAQ (reference sequence).

The V gene is TRBV5-1, the J gene TRBJ2-1; 11 positions agree with TRBD1. CDR1 is SGHRS, CDR2 YFSETQ, per germline. This CDR3 spans 15 amino acids. The J segment lost 7 bases and the V segment lost 4 bases, leaving 7 bases of the junction unmatched. This CDR3 is CASSPRTGGINEQFF. DNA for the CDR3: TGCGCCAGCAGCCCAAGGACAGGGGGCATTAATGAGCAGTTCTTC.

This chain links TRBV10-3 with TRBJ1-5, with 9 bases lining up with TRBD1. V shed 6 bases, J shed 6 bases, and the junction held 3 bases outside the gene matches. This CDR3 spans 13 amino acids. Germline V lookup: CDR1 ENHRY, CDR2 SYGVKD. CDR3 residues: CAISGTGTQPQHF. The CDR3 nucleotides read TGTGCCATCAGCGGGACAGGGACTCAGCCCCAGCATTTT.

The chain links TRBV7-3 to TRBJ1-6; D may be TRBD1 (6 bases). The CDR3 is 16 residues long. The V gene's germline CDR1 is SGHTA and CDR2 FQGTGA. V gave up 1 base and J gave up 2 bases, with 9 bases separating them. This CDR3 is CASSLKSGAYNSPLHF. The CDR3 DNA follows: TGTGCCAGCAGCTTAAAGTCAGGGGCCTATAATTCACCCCTCCACTTT.

Turning to this clone: The junction shows a germline mismatch at one end, possibly a read error. The rearrangement links TRBV19 to TRBJ2-1; 7 bases are a match to TRBD2. This CDR3 region has 14 residues. From germline, CDR1 is LNHDA and CDR2 SQIVND (reference sequence). DNA of the CDR3: TGTGCCAGTAGTATAGCGGGGGGTTACAATAAGCAGTTCTTC. Translation: CASSIAGGYNKQFF.

This chain links TRBV4-3 with TRBJ2-7; 9 bases map to TRBD1. Germline assignment: CDR1 LGHNA and CDR2 YSLEER. Trimming cost V 1 base and J 7 bases; bases outside gene matches: 5. The CDR3 has 14 amino acids. The CDR3 here is CASSQVGQGDEQYF. The CDR3, as DNA: TGCGCCAGCAGCCAAGTGGGACAGGGCGATGAGCAGTACTTC.

The chain links TRBV5-1 to TRBJ2-7; the D gene is possibly TRBD1 (6 bases). Looked up from germline, CDR1 is SGHRS and CDR2 is YFSETQ. V gave up 8 bases and J gave up 3 bases, with 15 bases separating them. The CDR3 extends over 13 amino acids. The CDR3 protein is CASNRDIGYEQYF. CDR3 coding DNA: TGCGCCAGTAACCGGGACATAGGCTACGAGCAGTACTTC.

The V and J genes are TRBV11-2 and TRBJ2-1; unclear D gene. V was pared by 0 bases and J by 8 bases, with 11 bases between. Germline lookup yields CDR1 SGHAT and CDR2 FQNNGV. This CDR3 has 14 residues. In DNA, the CDR3 is TGTGCCAGCAGCTTAGATCTGCCTCACTATGAGCAGTTCTTC. It codes for CASSLDLPHYEQFF.

This rearrangement joins TRBV27 to TRBJ2-5, with 8 bases matching TRBD2. V gave up 2 bases and J gave up 2 bases; unmatched junction bases: 7. The CDR3 contains 16 residues. CDR1 MNHEY and CDR2 SMNVEV come from the germline V gene (reference sequence). The CDR3: CASSLGFERGQETQYF. The CDR3 nucleotides read TGTGCCAGCAGTTTAGGGTTTGAGCGGGGGCAAGAGACCCAGTACTTC.

This clone has only a few counts. This chain links TRBV18 with TRBJ1-2; 10 nucleotides align to TRBD1. Per the germline V gene, CDR1 is KGHSH and CDR2 is LQKENI. V was clipped by 3 bases and J by 3 bases; unmatched bases: 4. The CDR3 has 15 amino acids. The CDR3: CASSPSTGGDYGYTF. The CDR3 DNA reads as TGTGCCAGCTCACCCTCGACAGGGGGCGACTATGGCTACACCTTC.

V usage is TRBV7-2 and J usage is TRBJ1-4; 10 bases are shared with TRBD1. This CDR3 has 14 amino acids. Trimming at V came to 6 bases and at J to 4 bases, leaving 2 bases not matched to a gene. Germline values: CDR1 SGHTA, CDR2 FQGNSA. CDR3 coding DNA: TGTGCCAGCAGGCGGGACAGGGGTAATGAAAAACTGTTTTTT. Translating it yields CASRRDRGNEKLFF.

J is TRBJ1-2 and V is TRBV27; no clear D. Germline V gene sequence: CDR1 MNHEY, CDR2 SMNVEV (reference sequence). There are 16 residues in the CDR3. The V and J ends lost 3 bases and 0 bases respectively, with 14 bases between them. The CDR3 spells CASSLSANNPNYGYTF. The DNA of the CDR3 is TGTGCCAGCAGTTTGTCAGCGAACAATCCTAACTATGGCTACACCTTC.

The chain carries TRBV10-3 and TRBJ1-2; D gene unclear. Trimming removed 6 bases at V and 0 bases at J, with 17 bases between. The CDR3 has 16 residues. The germline V gene encodes CDR1 ENHRY and CDR2 SYGVKD. Written as DNA, the CDR3 is TGTGCCATCAGGGAACTTTCAAGACTCCCTAACTATGGCTACACCTTC. Its protein product is CAIRELSRLPNYGYTF.

The V call is TRBV27, the J call TRBJ2-2; D is ambiguous. This CDR3 is built from 14 residues. The germline V and J ends were trimmed by 5 bases and 1 base, with 8 bases remaining between them. Germline V CDR1 and CDR2: MNHEY, SMNVEV (reference sequence). The CDR3 loop reads CASSPYLNTGELFF. Written as DNA, the CDR3 is TGTGCCAGCAGTCCCTACTTGAACACCGGGGAGCTGTTTTTT.

V gene TRBV10-3 combines with J gene TRBJ1-1; maybe TRBD1 (6 bases). V lost 9 bases to trimming and J lost 7 bases, with 18 bases between them. The CDR3 loop spans 13 amino acids. Germline V gives CDR1 ENHRY, CDR2 SYGVKD. The CDR3 spells CAISLTGKGEAFF. CDR3 DNA: TGTGCCATATCTCTGACAGGAAAGGGTGAAGCTTTCTTT.

V gene TRBV7-8 combines with J gene TRBJ2-2, with 7 bases that match TRBD1. This CDR3 has 18 residues. Germline assignment: CDR1 SGHVS and CDR2 FQNEAQ. J lost 0 bases, V lost 4 bases, and 11 bases had no gene match. The CDR3 sequence is CASSSPRQGAPNTGELFF. The CDR3 bases are TGTGCCAGCAGCTCCCCGAGACAGGGTGCCCCGAACACCGGGGAGCTGTTTTTT.

The chain combines TRBV5-1 with TRBJ2-5; 9 bases agree with TRBD1. The CDR3 length is 16 residues. From germline, CDR1 is SGHRS and CDR2 YFSETQ. V was pared by 4 bases and J by 6 bases, with 13 bases of the junction left unmatched. This CDR3 reads CASSPNPRTGVKTQYF. DNA for the CDR3: TGCGCCAGCAGCCCAAATCCCCGGACAGGGGTAAAGACCCAGTACTTC.

The J gene is TRBJ1-5, the V gene TRBV1; no check of the table's D call, TRBD1, against the DNA was made. TRBV1 is an annotated pseudogene. The CDR3 totals 14 residues. CDR3 in DNA: TGCACCAGCAGCCAGACACGTTGGTTTCAGCCCCAGCATTTT. Amino acids: CTSSQTRWFQPQHF.

The V gene is TRBV4-2, the J gene TRBJ2-1; 10 nucleotides line up with TRBD2. The CDR3 sequence is 16 residues long. Germline V gene sequence: CDR1 LGHNA, CDR2 YNFKEQ. Germline trimming cut 3 bases from V and 2 bases from J; bases unmatched to any gene: 4. CDR3 loop: CASSQLLAGAYNEQFF. The DNA for the CDR3 is TGTGCCAGCAGCCAGCTCCTAGCGGGGGCCTACAATGAGCAGTTCTTC.

The chain couples TRBV7-8 to TRBJ2-7; weak D call: TRBD2 (5 bases). The CDR3 sequence is 13 residues long. Trimming took off 3 bases at V and 2 bases at J, with 8 bases between the two ends. Germline values: CDR1 SGHVS, CDR2 FQNEAQ. CDR3 region: CASSLDFTYEQYF. The CDR3 nucleotides are TGTGCCAGCAGCTTGGACTTCACCTACGAGCAGTACTTC.

The chain employs TRBV10-3 and TRBJ2-1; 8 bases line up with TRBD2. V was pared by 0 bases and J by 6 bases, with 4 bases of the junction left unmatched. This CDR3 is built from 15 residues. Per germline, CDR1 ENHRY and CDR2 SYGVKD. CDR3 protein: CAISESLGTSNEQFF. The CDR3 bases are TGTGCCATCAGTGAGTCGCTCGGGACTAGCAATGAGCAGTTCTTC.

The J gene is TRBJ1-1, the V gene TRBV11-1; D is unresolved. Germline V lookup: CDR1 SGHAT, CDR2 FQDESV (reference sequence). There are 14 residues in the CDR3. V lost 5 bases and J lost 2, with 12 bases in between. CDR3 DNA: TGTGCCAGCAGCAAAGCGGTCAGTAACACTGAAGCTTTCTTT. Translated, it gives CASSKAVSNTEAFF.

The chain links TRBV7-9 to TRBJ2-3, with 7 bases lining up with TRBD2. The CDR3 spans 15 residues. The junction had 5 bases not matched to a gene; V was cut back by 4 bases and J by 1 base. In germline, CDR1 is SEHNR, CDR2 FQNEAQ (reference sequence). The CDR3 nucleotides are TGTGCCAGCAGCTCCCTACTAGCGCGCACAGATACGCAGTATTTT. Translation gives CASSSLLARTDTQYF. Supplemented by reference TRBV7-9 and TRBJ2-3, the full variable domain reads DTGVSQNPRHKITKRGQNVTFRCDPISEHNRLYWYRQTLGQGPEFLTYFQNEAQLEKSRLLSDRFSAERPKGSFSTLEIQRTEQGDSAMYLCASSSLLARTDTQYFGPGTRLTVL.

The gene calls are TRBV30 and TRBJ2-3; 7 bases fit TRBD2. CDR3 length: 15 residues. Germline loops: CDR1 GTSNPN, CDR2 SVGIG (reference sequence). After removal of 3 bases from V and 2 bases from J, the junction contained 8 bases not matched to a gene. In nucleotides, the CDR3 is TGTGCCTGGAGGGGTTGGCTAGCGGACACAGATACGCAGTATTTT. Its translation is CAWRGWLADTDTQYF.

This clone was seen a single time. The CDR3 end shows no conserved phenylalanine or tryptophan, and so a read error is likely. The DNA is omitted, as the CDR3 cannot be located on it reliably, and the CDR3 follows TCRdb's listing. The rearrangement uses TRBV6-5 and TRBJ1-2. A total of 14 residues make up the CDR3, ends included. CDR1 and CDR2 (germline): MNHEY, SVGAGI. The CDR3 is CASSYSGNSWTSSL.

The J gene is TRBJ2-7, the V gene TRBV7-3; TRBD2 is a possible D gene (6 bases). This CDR3 has 13 residues. Per the germline V gene, CDR1 is SGHTA and CDR2 is FQGTGA. Trimming left V 3 bases short and J 5 bases short, with 11 bases between. CDR3 in amino acids: CASSFGRNNEQYF. In DNA form, the CDR3 reads TGTGCCAGCAGCTTTGGGAGGAATAACGAGCAGTACTTC.

V is TRBV28 and J is TRBJ2-1, with 7 bases that match TRBD1. This CDR3 comprises 17 residues. Unmatched junction bases numbered 16, after V lost 1 base and J lost 10 bases. Germline V gene sequence: CDR1 MDHEN, CDR2 SYDVKM. The CDR3, as DNA: TGTGCCAGCAGTTTATTACTCGGGACAGCGAGGAGTAACGAGCAGTTCTTC. Residues: CASSLLLGTARSNEQFF.

This clone appeared once. The chain couples TRBV2 to TRBJ2-1, with TRBD2 matching 9 bases. This CDR3 spans 15 amino acids. The germline CDR1 and CDR2 sequences are SNHLY and FYNNEI. The V gene end was trimmed by 3 bases and the J gene end by 5 bases; junction bases not matched to a gene: 5. CDR3 sequence (DNA): TGTGCCAGCAGTGATGGGACTAGCCCACACAATGAGCAGTTCTTC. It specifies CASSDGTSPHNEQFF.

This chain connects TRBV27 to TRBJ2-7; D may be TRBD2 (6 bases). The V gene's germline CDR1 is MNHEY and CDR2 SMNVEV (reference sequence). This CDR3 contains 14 residues. Trimming left V 6 bases short and J 2 bases short, with 14 bases between. The CDR3 here is CASSPAAGPYEQYF. DNA for the CDR3: TGTGCCAGCAGCCCGGCGGCGGGGCCCTACGAGCAGTACTTC.

Comment on this clone: The junction differs from germline at one of its ends, possibly a read error. The gene calls are TRBV30 and TRBJ2-7, with 10 nucleotides matching TRBD2. Germline CDR1 GTSNPN, CDR2 SVGIG (reference sequence). The CDR3 length is 13 residues. CDR3 loop: CAGSGRGSYEQYF. The CDR3 region has the DNA TGTGCCGGGAGCGGGAGGGGGTCCTACGAGCAGTACTTC.

The CDR3 reads CASRLLGGSEAFF. The CDR3, as DNA: TGTGCCAGCAGGCTGTTGGGGGGGTCTGAAGCTTTCTTT. The chain couples TRBV6-1 to TRBJ1-1; D may be TRBD1 (5 bases). The length of the CDR3 is 13 residues. The ends were cut back, 6 bases at V and 6 bases at J, with 14 bases in the middle. Germline assignment: CDR1 MNHNS and CDR2 SASEGT.